This entry lists 24 T cell receptor delta chains sequenced from one sample in a study of Vδ1+ human thymocytes. Regarding the study as a whole: Highly polyclonal TRG and TRD repertoires with Gaussian CDR3 length distributions appeared in thymus.

The template was reverse-transcribed extracted RNA. Multiplex PCR used pooled V-gene forward primers and a constant-region reverse primer to amplify CDR3s. TCRdb reprocessed the multiplex PCR reads through CATT. The table has under 80,000 delta-chain clones, around 30% seen once. For these receptors, no antigen is known. Input material: Vdelta1+ gamma-delta thymocytes from the thymus. Subset here: FACS-sorted CD3+ TCRalphabeta- TCRVdelta1+ TCRVdelta2- thymocytes. Receptor source: a boy younger than two who had congenital heart surgery.

The chain joins TRDV1 to TRDJ1, with 7 bases matching TRDD3. The CDR3 loop spans 20 amino acids. With V trimmed by 4 bases and J by 2 bases, 22 bases remained unmatched. Germline values: CDR1 TSWWSYY, CDR2 QGS. CDR3: CALGATPSARGWGKTDKLIF. The CDR3, as DNA: TGTGCTCTTGGGGCTACGCCGTCTGCCCGGGGGTGGGGGAAGACCGATAAACTCATCTTT.

J is TRDJ1 and V is TRDV1, with a tentative D call TRDD3 (6 bases). The CDR3 has 19 amino acids. Trimming took 0 bases from V and 0 from J, leaving 20 bases between them. Germline V gene sequence: CDR1 TSWWSYY, CDR2 QGS. In DNA, the CDR3 is TGTGCTCTTGGGGAACTTCACGATGGATACTATTTGTACACCGATAAACTCATCTTT. Protein product: CALGELHDGYYLYTDKLIF.

The chain links TRDV1 to TRDJ1; D is undetermined. This CDR3 has 16 residues. Looked up from germline, CDR1 is TSWWSYY and CDR2 is QGS. V lost 4 bases and J 0 bases, leaving 15 bases between the germline ends. The CDR3 here is CALGVSGGVNTDKLIF. CDR3 sequence (DNA): TGTGCTCTTGGGGTCTCCGGAGGGGTTAACACCGATAAACTCATCTTT.

This clone was detected a few times. The V and J genes are TRDV1 and TRDJ1; 11 positions match TRDD3. Trimming took 0 bases from V and 3 from J; bases not matched to a gene: 24. Germline V lookup: CDR1 TSWWSYY, CDR2 QGS. This CDR3 contains 23 residues. Here the CDR3 reads CALGELVPPLRSGGYLTPDKLIF. The CDR3 DNA is TGTGCTCTTGGGGAACTAGTTCCACCATTACGTTCTGGGGGATACCTCACTCCCGATAAACTCATCTTT.

This chain connects TRDV1 to TRDJ1; the match to TRDD3 covers 12 bases. The CDR3 has 21 amino acids. Germline V gene sequence: CDR1 TSWWSYY, CDR2 QGS. The J segment lost 0 bases and the V segment lost 5 bases, leaving 19 bases of the junction unmatched. CDR3 DNA sequence: TGTGCTCTTGGGTCCTCTTCGTCTGGGGGATACGTCGACATGTACACCGATAAACTCATCTTT. It codes for CALGSSSSGGYVDMYTDKLIF.

The chain carries TRDV1 and TRDJ1; D might be TRDD3 (5 bases). Trimming removed 0 bases at V and 5 bases at J, with 13 bases between. CDR1 and CDR2 from the germline V gene are TSWWSYY and QGS. CDR3 length equals 15 residues. This CDR3 is CALGELRGPQDKLIF. The CDR3, as DNA: TGTGCTCTTGGGGAACTACGGGGACCCCAGGATAAACTCATCTTT.

In this sample, this clone turned up once. The J gene is TRDJ1, the V gene TRDV1; 12 bases agree with TRDD3. The CDR3 runs to 20 residues. Germline V gene sequence: CDR1 TSWWSYY, CDR2 QGS. J gave up 4 bases and V 4 bases, and 19 bases lay outside the gene matches. CDR3 nucleotides: TGTGCTCTTGGGGCCCGACCTTCCTACCGTACTGGGGGATACTTCGATAAACTCATCTTT. It encodes CALGARPSYRTGGYFDKLIF.

The chain links TRDV1 to TRDJ1, with a possible D match to TRDD3 (6 bases). This CDR3 region has 14 residues. Germline values: CDR1 TSWWSYY, CDR2 QGS. V shed 3 bases and J shed 10 bases, with 18 bases lying between them. CDR3 in DNA: TGTGCTCTTGGGGACCCTCCCCGAGGGGGACGACTCATCTTT. Encoded protein: CALGDPPRGGRLIF.

This clone was seen only a few times. The chain carries TRDV1 and TRDJ3, with 13 bases that match TRDD3. Germline V gene sequence: CDR1 TSWWSYY, CDR2 QGS. After removal of 5 bases from V and 5 bases from J, the junction contained 33 bases not matched to a gene. This CDR3 region has 27 residues. In DNA, the CDR3 is TGTGCTCTTGGGAACCCTTCAGGGGCCTTCCTTAGAGTACTGGGGGATACGCTTTTCCGGGACACCCGACAGATGTTTTTC. Its translation: CALGNPSGAFLRVLGDTLFRDTRQMFF.

This clone was picked up a small number of times. The J gene is TRDJ1, the V gene TRDV1, with 9 bases aligning to TRDD3. Germline V gene data show CDR1 as TSWWSYY and CDR2 as QGS. This CDR3 contains 17 residues. Germline trimming cut 0 bases from V and 1 base from J; bases unmatched to any gene: 6. CDR3 residues: CALGELTGGYFTDKLIF. CDR3 DNA sequence: TGTGCTCTTGGGGAACTAACGGGGGGATACTTCACCGATAAACTCATCTTT.

A note on this clone: At one boundary the junction diverges from the germline segment, which might be a read error. The chain is built from TRDV2 and TRDJ1, with 8 bases lining up with TRDD2. The CDR3 length is 10 residues. The germline V gene has CDR1 GEAIGNYY and CDR2 EKD. DNA for the CDR3: TGTGCCTGTGACCGATCCTTCCTAACTTTT. Translated: CACDRSFLTF.

The rearrangement joins TRDV1 to TRDJ1; D is uncertain. V was clipped by 0 bases and J by 10 bases, with 15 bases between them. The CDR3 sequence is 14 residues long. Germline V CDR1 and CDR2: TSWWSYY, QGS. CDR3 nucleotide sequence: TGTGCTCTTGGGGAACTTGGGACCTGGAAGGGACTCATCTTT. It codes for CALGELGTWKGLIF.

The chain has TRDV1 and TRDJ1; TRDD3 agrees at 12 bases. The CDR3 is 22 amino acids. CDR1 is TSWWSYY and CDR2 is QGS in the germline V gene. Trimming took 1 base from V and 2 from J; bases not matched to a gene: 20. The CDR3 region has the DNA TGTGCTCTTGGGGAACATGCCCTTCTCCCTGGGGGATACGGCGGCTGGACCGATAAACTCATCTTT. Its protein is CALGEHALLPGGYGGWTDKLIF.

This clone was detected only once. This rearrangement joins TRDV1 to TRDJ1, with TRDD3 as a possible D gene (5 bases). The CDR3 length is 17 residues. Trimming pared 2 bases from V and 7 bases from J, leaving 23 bases between. Germline-derived CDR1 and CDR2 are TSWWSYY and QGS. The CDR3 here is CALGEFSAELGDTKLIF. The CDR3 DNA reads as TGTGCTCTTGGGGAATTTTCCGCGGAGCTTGGGGACACTAAACTCATCTTT.

The gene calls are TRDV1 and TRDJ1; 9 bases are a match to TRDD3. The germline V gene encodes CDR1 TSWWSYY and CDR2 QGS. V gave up 4 bases and J gave up 3 bases; unmatched junction bases: 9. This CDR3 region has 16 residues. CDR3 sequence: CALGVPRGIQPDKLIF. CDR3 bases: TGTGCTCTTGGGGTCCCGCGGGGGATACAACCCGATAAACTCATCTTT.

The gene calls are TRDV1 and TRDJ1; a possible D gene is TRDD3 (6 bases). The V gene lost 3 bases and the J gene lost 0 bases, with 17 bases spanning the gap. Per the germline V gene, CDR1 is TSWWSYY and CDR2 is QGS. The CDR3 spans 17 residues. CDR3 bases: TGTGCTCTTGGGGAGGGGTCGGCGGGGGAGTACACCGATAAACTCATCTTT. Protein: CALGEGSAGEYTDKLIF.

The chain couples TRDV1 to TRDJ1, with TRDD3 matching 8 bases. This CDR3 is built from 23 residues. CDR1 and CDR2 from the germline V gene are TSWWSYY and QGS. V dropped 2 bases and J dropped 0; count of bases not matched to a gene: 26. CDR3 in DNA: TGTGCTCTTGGGGAAGAAGAGGGCCTTCCCAATCGTGTACTGGGGGCATACACCGATAAACTCATCTTT. Its protein product is CALGEEEGLPNRVLGAYTDKLIF.

In its sample, this clone was seen a few times. The chain has TRDV1 and TRDJ1; D may be TRDD3 (6 bases). V was clipped by 4 bases and J by 0 bases, with 30 bases between them. Looked up from germline, CDR1 is TSWWSYY and CDR2 is QGS. The CDR3 spans 21 residues. The CDR3 here is CALGAPQCGFPGDAYTDKLIF. The CDR3 bases are TGTGCTCTTGGGGCCCCACAGTGCGGCTTTCCTGGGGACGCATACACCGATAAACTCATCTTT.

J is TRDJ1 and V is TRDV1, with a tentative D call TRDD2 (6 bases). V lost 1 base and J 0 bases, leaving 15 bases between the germline ends. CDR3 length equals 17 residues. CDR1 and CDR2 from the germline V gene are TSWWSYY and QGS. The CDR3: CALGEPLPPVHTDKLIF. The DNA of the CDR3 is TGTGCTCTTGGGGAACCCCTTCCGCCCGTCCACACCGATAAACTCATCTTT.

V gene TRDV1 combines with J gene TRDJ1; 9 bases fit TRDD3. Germline loops: CDR1 TSWWSYY, CDR2 QGS. V lost 2 bases to trimming and J lost 0 bases; unmatched junction nucleotides: 22. The CDR3 is made up of 22 amino acids. The CDR3 loop is CALGEVAHDPPRGYEYTDKLIF. The CDR3 bases are TGTGCTCTTGGGGAAGTGGCTCATGACCCCCCAAGGGGATACGAGTACACCGATAAACTCATCTTT.

In this sample, this clone turned up a few times. The V and J genes are TRDV1 and TRDJ1; 10 nucleotides match TRDD3. CDR1 TSWWSYY and CDR2 QGS come from the germline V gene. This CDR3 has 20 amino acids. V was clipped by 6 bases and J by 0 bases; unmatched bases: 19. The CDR3 sequence: CALGSYLGLGDTPYTDKLIF. CDR3 coding DNA: TGTGCTCTTGGATCATACTTAGGATTGGGGGATACCCCGTACACCGATAAACTCATCTTT.

This clone was detected a few times. This chain joins TRDV1 and TRDJ1; D gene ambiguous. The germline V and J ends were trimmed by 1 base and 7 bases, with 22 bases remaining between them. The CDR3 consists of 17 residues. Germline assignment: CDR1 TSWWSYY and CDR2 QGS. The CDR3 protein is CALGEPHSTSRRGKLIF. The DNA of the CDR3 is TGTGCTCTTGGGGAACCCCATTCCACCTCAAGGAGGGGTAAACTCATCTTT.

V gene TRDV1 combines with J gene TRDJ1; possibly TRDD3 for D (7 bases). This CDR3 is 20 amino acids long. Germline loops: CDR1 TSWWSYY, CDR2 QGS. V gave up 5 bases and J gave up 4 bases, with 32 bases separating them. This CDR3 is CALGSPPILLEDTLGDKLIF. The CDR3 coding sequence is TGTGCTCTTGGGTCCCCGCCCATCCTACTAGAGGATACGCTGGGCGATAAACTCATCTTT.

This clone was detected a few times. The genes are TRDV1 and TRDJ1, with D perhaps TRDD3 (6 bases). Trimming removed 2 bases from V and 3 bases from J, with 19 bases in between. Germline V CDR1 and CDR2: TSWWSYY, QGS. The CDR3 runs 17 residues. CDR3 protein: CALGESGIYLPADKLIF. The DNA of the CDR3 is TGTGCTCTTGGGGAATCGGGGATTTACTTACCGGCCGATAAACTCATCTTT.